Sequencing of this T cell receptor beta chain was carried out in a study of T cells expressing NK-cell markers. The overall study: Just one sequenced donor of eight was HCMV-seronegative, while seven were seropositive. Broader study findings: The same clonotypes also predominated in the CD3+CD56-NKG2C+ fraction of a handful of donors.

Template switching by 5'RACE with UMIs generated the TCR beta cDNA. One entry per CDR3 protein, without DNA, is what TCRdb gives after re-calling the 5' RACE reads. Here the sample table reports about 410,000 distinct CDR3 sequences. About this clonotype itself: Antigen specificity is unknown.

Germline V CDR1 and CDR2: MGHDK, SYGVNS. The CDR3 is 14 amino acids. The J gene is TRBJ2-2, the V gene TRBV25-1. This sequence was found in a woman in her fifties or sixties in good health. Sample: blood T cells: a sorted CD56 or NKG2C T cell subset, CD4+ or CD8+ T cells, or bulk PBMC T cells (not recorded which). The CDR3 is CASSDLANTGELFF.